This T cell receptor beta chain is from a study of T cell clonotyping in hematopoietic cell transplantation. General observations from the study: Without cell sorting, CD4 versus CD8 contributions remain unresolved.

CDR1 and CDR2 (germline): MNHEY, SMNVEV (reference sequence). CDR3 length: 15 amino acids. The V gene end was trimmed by 4 bases and the J gene end by 4 bases; junction bases not matched to a gene: 7. With regard to this clone: The antigen is undetermined.

Only in-frame clones appear in the TCRdb table, and some are missing; sequencing was by immunoSEQ multiplex PCR. Of over 25,000 clones in the sample, 92% were seen once. This material consisted of PBMCs, taken 100 days after allogeneic stem cell transplant. The rearrangement links TRBV27 to TRBJ2-7; 10 nucleotides match TRBD2. The origin of this receptor is a female patient in her fifties or sixties who had an allogeneic stem cell transplant from a related donor, so the T cells may come from the graft donor. Some clones in this sample may be carry-over from other donors' samples. CDR3 in amino acids: CASSSLAGGWYEQYF. The CDR3 nucleotides are TGTGCCAGCAGTTCATTAGCGGGGGGTTGGTACGAGCAGTACTTC.